The 15 T cell receptor beta chains reported below all come from one sample, sequenced in a study of blood T cell repertoires in COVID-19. Produced via immunoSEQ multiplex PCR; TCRdb's table is partial and in-frame only. The repertoire has roughly 320,000 clones, approximately 86% of them found once; the top ten carry around 1.2%. Sequencing was carried out using peripheral blood. Source of these receptors: a man aged 65 to 85 with acute or convalescent COVID-19.

The chain joins TRBV5-1 to TRBJ1-3; perhaps TRBD1 as D (5 bases). Germline V gene sequence: CDR1 SGHRS, CDR2 YFSETQ. The CDR3 runs 15 residues. The ends were cut back, 4 bases at V and 2 bases at J, with 13 bases in the middle. CDR3 residues: CASSAEPGTGNTIYF. CDR3 in DNA: TGCGCCAGCAGCGCGGAGCCAGGGACTGGAAACACCATATATTTT.

J is TRBJ2-3 and V is TRBV6-1, with 11 bases that match TRBD2. The length of the CDR3 is 17 residues. Germline CDR1 is MNHNS and CDR2 is SASEGT. V lost 2 bases and J lost 4; bases outside the gene matches: 8. CDR3 amino acids: CASSEMGSGGAPDTQYF. The DNA for the CDR3 is TGTGCCAGCAGTGAAATGGGTAGCGGGGGGGCACCAGATACGCAGTATTTT.

V is TRBV4-3 and J is TRBJ2-7; possible D gene TRBD1, 5 bases. The V gene lost 4 bases and the J gene lost 0 bases, with 10 bases spanning the gap. Germline CDR1 and CDR2: LGHNA and YSLEER. There are 14 residues in the CDR3. In DNA, the CDR3 is TGCGCCAGCAGCCTTGGGGCCTACTCCTACGAGCAGTACTTC. It translates to CASSLGAYSYEQYF.

This clone turned up a few times. The V call is TRBV28, the J call TRBJ1-1; 8 bases match TRBD1. Germline V gene sequence: CDR1 MDHEN, CDR2 SYDVKM. The V gene end was trimmed by 2 bases and the J gene end by 3 bases; junction bases not matched to a gene: 8. This CDR3 contains 16 residues. In nucleotides, the CDR3 is TGTGCCAGCAGTTTACTTTCCTGGGACAGGCACACTGAAGCTTTCTTT. Translated, it gives CASSLLSWDRHTEAFF. The full variable domain, in which reference TRBV28 and TRBJ1-1 provide the parts outside the CDR3, is DVKVTQSSRYLVKRTGEKVFLECVQDMDHENMFWYRQDPGLGLRLIYFSYDVKMKEKGDIPEGYSVSREKKERFSLILESASTNQTSMYLCASSLLSWDRHTEAFFGQGTRLTVV.

The CDR3 is CATSREGSPRYNEQFF. For the CDR3, the DNA is TGTGCCACCAGCAGAGAGGGCTCCCCCCGATACAATGAGCAGTTCTTC. The chain has TRBV15 and TRBJ2-1; D unresolved. The CDR3 covers 16 residues. Germline CDR1 is LNHNV and CDR2 is YYDKDF (reference sequence). Between the trimmed V and J ends, which lost 0 bases and 4 bases, there was a span of 13 bases. Full variable domain (missing parts from reference TRBV15 and TRBJ2-1): DAMVIQNPRYQVTQFGKPVTLSCSQTLNHNVMYWYQQKSSQAPKLLFHYYDKDFNNEADTPDNFQSRRPNTSFCFLDIRSPGLGDTAMYLCATSREGSPRYNEQFFGPGTRLTVL.

The chain recombines TRBV5-1 with TRBJ1-2; D is possibly TRBD1 (5 bases). The CDR3 runs 17 residues. The germline gives CDR1 SGHRS, CDR2 YFSETQ. Trimming took off 4 bases at V and 4 bases at J, with 23 bases between the two ends. CDR3 nucleotide sequence: TGCGCCAGCAGCGGAAACCTGGGACGCGCGGGGAGCTATGGCTACACCTTC. Protein product: CASSGNLGRAGSYGYTF.

The genes are TRBV11-3 and TRBJ2-5; 8 nucleotides match TRBD2. The ends lost 5 bases at V and 5 bases at J; junction bases unmatched: 13. Germline V gene sequence: CDR1 SGHNT, CDR2 YENEEA. This CDR3 is built from 16 residues. CDR3 sequence (DNA): TGTGCCAGCAGCCGAGGGGCCGGGACTAGTGATGAGACCCAGTACTTC. This sequence encodes CASSRGAGTSDETQYF.

The rearrangement uses TRBV5-1 and TRBJ2-2, with 12 bases matching TRBD2. This CDR3 has 15 amino acids. J lost 6 bases, V lost 4 bases, and 4 bases had no gene match. Germline values: CDR1 SGHRS, CDR2 YFSETQ. The CDR3 nucleotides are TGCGCCAGCAGCATACTAGCGGGGGGACCCGGGGAGCTGTTTTTT. This translates into CASSILAGGPGELFF.

This clone showed up just a few times. The J gene is TRBJ2-1, the V gene TRBV7-2; 11 bases fit TRBD2. Germline V gene sequence: CDR1 SGHTA, CDR2 FQGNSA. With 2 bases clipped from V and 9 bases from J, the junction kept 12 bases outside the gene matches. This CDR3 contains 17 residues. The CDR3 spells CASSLRGGTSGAVEQFF. The CDR3 DNA sequence: TGTGCCAGCAGCTTAAGGGGCGGGACTAGCGGTGCGGTTGAGCAGTTCTTC.

This clone is a singleton in its sample. The V call is TRBV24-1, the J call TRBJ2-1; 12 nucleotides align to TRBD2. Germline V gene sequence: CDR1 KGHDR, CDR2 SFDVKD. J gave up 4 bases and V 6 bases, and 12 bases lay outside the gene matches. CDR3 length: 18 amino acids. The DNA of the CDR3 is TGTGCCACCAGTTCAACTAGCGGGAGGATTTTCCTATACAATGAGCAGTTCTTC. Translation gives CATSSTSGRIFLYNEQFF.

The count of this clone is one. One end of the junction fails to match germline, which may point to a read error. The sample holds other DNA sequences that translate to the same CDR3. The rearrangement links TRBV6-6 to TRBJ1-4; 11 bases fit TRBD1. The germline gives CDR1 MNHNY, CDR2 SVGAGI (reference sequence). The CDR3 contains 14 residues. The CDR3 sequence: CASSPGTGGEKLFF. CDR3 DNA: TGTGCCAGCAGCCCCGGGACAGGGGGAGAAAAGCTGTTTTTT.

The J gene is TRBJ1-3, the V gene TRBV30; tentative D call: TRBD1 (6 bases). The germline V gene encodes CDR1 GTSNPN and CDR2 SVGIG (reference sequence). The CDR3 consists of 14 residues. V was cut by 3 bases and J by 3 bases, with 12 bases left in between. DNA of the CDR3: TGTGCCTGGAGGCCGGGGGGCATTGGAAACACCATATATTTT. Translation gives CAWRPGGIGNTIYF.

The chain employs TRBV19 and TRBJ2-3; TRBD1 matches 7 bases. V gave up 3 bases and J gave up 6 bases; unmatched junction bases: 6. The CDR3 totals 14 residues. CDR1 is LNHDA, CDR2 SQIVND, per germline (reference sequence). This chain's CDR3 is CASSIEGALDTQYF. CDR3 in DNA: TGTGCCAGTAGTATTGAGGGGGCGCTGGATACGCAGTATTTT. The full variable domain, its missing parts supplied by reference TRBV19 and TRBJ2-3, is DGGITQSPKYLFRKEGQNVTLSCEQNLNHDAMYWYRQDPGQGLRLIYYSQIVNDFQKGDIAEGYSVSREKKESFPLTVTSAQKNPTAFYLCASSIEGALDTQYFGPGTRLTVL.

V gene TRBV21-1 combines with J gene TRBJ1-1; the listed D gene, TRBD1, was not tested against the DNA. TRBV21-1 is noted as a pseudogene. The CDR3 is 14 amino acids. CDR3 sequence reads: CASTNRGPKSGAFF. The CDR3 bases are TGTGCCAGCACGAACAGGGGGCCCAAATCTGGAGCTTTCTTT.

The chain links TRBV11-2 to TRBJ1-1; D gene unclear. The CDR3 is 13 residues long. The V gene lost 3 bases and the J gene lost 5 bases, with 10 bases spanning the gap. Germline CDR1 SGHAT, CDR2 FQNNGV. The CDR3 DNA reads as TGTGCCAGCAGCTTTGGCCCGGGAACTGAAGCTTTCTTT. Amino acids: CASSFGPGTEAFF.